The rows below give T cell receptor beta chains drawn from one sample of a study of somatic mutations in cytotoxic T cells in rheumatoid arthritis. The table came from immunoSEQ multiplex PCR; TCRdb's copy has only in-frame clones and leaves some out. Of 9,500 to 15,000 clones in the sample, 80% were seen once. Sample: CD8+ T cells sorted from blood. These receptors were collected from a man aged 50-59 years in good health. Both conserved end residues are part of each CDR3. The order of the fields is J gene, clone size, D gene, V gene, CDR3 DNA, CDR3 protein. A D gene is named only where the DNA matches it firmly. Rows may omit the clone size; those that give it use once, few, many or a size class.

J: TRBJ1-2
size: NA
D: NA
V: TRBV29-1
DNA: TGCAGCGTTGGTGGAGGGTCCGACTATGGCTACACCTTC
CDR3: CSVGGGSDYGYTF

J: TRBJ1-4
size: once
D: NA
V: TRBV7-9
DNA: TGTGCCAGCAGCAGGGACTTAGTTAAGACTAATGAAAAACTGTTTTTT
CDR3: CASSRDLVKTNEKLFF

J: TRBJ1-2
size: NA
D: TRBD1
V: TRBV7-2
DNA: TGTGCCAGCATCACCCGGAGGGGACAGGGCTATGGCTACACCTTC
CDR3: CASITRRGQGYGYTF

J: TRBJ1-1
size: NA
D: TRBD1
V: TRBV4-3
DNA: TGCGCCAGCAGTCAGGACAGGGAGGCTGAAGCTTTCTTT
CDR3: CASSQDREAEAFF

J: TRBJ2-1
size: few
D: NA
V: TRBV4-2
DNA: TGTGCCAGCAGCCAAGACGGGGGACAATCTGCTGAGCAGTTCTTC
CDR3: CASSQDGGQSAEQFF

J: TRBJ2-5
size: NA
D: TRBD2
V: TRBV7-2
DNA: TGTGCCAGCAGCACCAGTCCAGCGGGGAAAGAGACCCAGTACTTC
CDR3: CASSTSPAGKETQYF

J: TRBJ2-1
size: NA
D: NA
V: TRBV6-1
DNA: TGTGCCAGCTTTCATGTAGCCCCCAATGAGCAGTTCTTC
CDR3: CASFHVAPNEQFF

J: TRBJ2-1
size: NA
D: NA
V: TRBV5-1
DNA: TGCGCCAGCACCCTTCCGGGGGCAGGGTACAATGAGCAGTTCTTC
CDR3: CASTLPGAGYNEQFF

J: TRBJ1-2
size: once
D: NA
V: TRBV7-9
DNA: TGTGCCAGCAGCTTGAACAGCTATGGCTACACCTTC
CDR3: CASSLNSYGYTF

J: TRBJ2-1
size: NA
D: TRBD2
V: TRBV2
DNA: TGTGCCAGCAGGGATGGGACTAGCGGGGGGTTCCTCGACTCCTACAATGAGCAGTTCTTC
CDR3: CASRDGTSGGFLDSYNEQFF

J: TRBJ1-5
size: NA
D: NA
V: TRBV7-9
DNA: TGTGCCAGCAGCCTGGGACCGGATCAGCCCCAGCATTTT
CDR3: CASSLGPDQPQHF